This T cell receptor beta chain was captured by sequencing in a study of shared T cell receptors in the human thymus. Sequencing was performed with immunoSEQ multiplex PCR; in TCRdb, only in-frame clones are kept and a portion is missing. The sample contains a few hundred thousand clones, approximately 95% of which appear only once. Germline values: CDR1 SGHNT, CDR2 YYREEE (reference sequence). V was shortened by 4 bases and J by 0 bases, with 11 bases between the two germline ends. The CDR3 is 15 amino acids. The chain recombines TRBV5-4 with TRBJ2-1; D is possibly TRBD1 or TRBD2 (5 bases each). Material: thymocytes. This sequence was found in a human donor. DNA of the CDR3: TGTGCCAGCAGCCTGGGACGGAGCTCCTACAATGAGCAGTTCTTC. Amino acids: CASSLGRSSYNEQFF.